One and the same sample provided the 24 T cell receptor beta chains below, sequenced in a study of cytomegalovirus exposure and HLA in healthy donors. The PCR ran on 60 Vbeta and 13 Jbeta primers. Using immunoSEQ multiplex PCR, the repertoire was profiled, and TCRdb retains in-frame clones only, with some absent. Among about 200,000 clones listed, 60% to 85% were seen once. Sequencing used PBMCs. The receptor source for this set is a girl between 5 and 17 years old in good health and CMV-seropositive.

The chain uses TRBV7-9 and TRBJ1-1, with D possibly being TRBD1 (5 bases). The germline V gene encodes CDR1 SEHNR and CDR2 FQNEAQ (reference sequence). Trimming cost V 1 base and J 1 base, with 7 bases left between them. There are 14 residues in the CDR3. CDR3 nucleotides: TGTGCCAGCAGCTTAGATCAGGGGAACACTGAAGCTTTCTTT. Its translation: CASSLDQGNTEAFF. Using reference TRBV7-9 and TRBJ1-1 for the parts outside the CDR3, the full variable domain is DTGVSQNPRHKITKRGQNVTFRCDPISEHNRLYWYRQTLGQGPEFLTYFQNEAQLEKSRLLSDRFSAERPKGSFSTLEIQRTEQGDSAMYLCASSLDQGNTEAFFGQGTRLTVV.

The chain joins TRBV2 to TRBJ1-1; tentatively, D is TRBD1 (6 bases). V lost 10 bases to trimming and J lost 1 base, with 16 bases between them. The length of the CDR3 is 14 residues. From germline, CDR1 is SNHLY and CDR2 FYNNEI. CDR3 protein: CATSWGRGNTEAFF. DNA for the CDR3: TGTGCCACATCCTGGGGCAGGGGGAACACTGAAGCTTTCTTT.

The rearrangement uses TRBV28 and TRBJ1-5, with D unclear. The ends were cut back, 3 bases at V and 4 bases at J, with 13 bases in the middle. The CDR3 length is 15 residues. Germline values: CDR1 MDHEN, CDR2 SYDVKM. Written as DNA, the CDR3 is TGTGCCAGCAGTTTTCCGGCGGCCGAAAATCAGCCCCAGCATTTT. This gives the protein CASSFPAAENQPQHF. Full variable domain (remainder filled in from reference TRBV28 and TRBJ1-5): DVKVTQSSRYLVKRTGEKVFLECVQDMDHENMFWYRQDPGLGLRLIYFSYDVKMKEKGDIPEGYSVSREKKERFSLILESASTNQTSMYLCASSFPAAENQPQHFGDGTRLSIL.

The chain couples TRBV10-3 to TRBJ2-7; no clear D. The CDR3 sequence is 14 residues long. Between the trimmed V and J ends, which lost 6 bases and 0 bases, there was a span of 12 bases. Per germline, CDR1 ENHRY and CDR2 SYGVKD. The CDR3 spells CAISNRVSSYEQYF. In DNA, the CDR3 is TGTGCCATCAGCAACCGGGTTAGCTCCTACGAGCAGTACTTC.

The rearrangement joins TRBV21-1 to TRBJ2-2; TRBD1 is the table's D call and was not checked against the DNA. TRBV21-1 is given as a pseudogene. This CDR3 region has 22 residues. CDR3 in amino acids: CASTPASPGSLGQVGRGRELFF. The CDR3 DNA is TGTGCCAGCACGCCCGCGAGCCCCGGTTCGTTGGGACAGGTCGGCAGGGGTCGGGAGCTGTTTTTT.

The rearrangement links TRBV5-4 to TRBJ1-2; D perhaps matches TRBD1 (6 bases). Germline assignment: CDR1 SGHNT and CDR2 YYREEE (reference sequence). V was trimmed by 4 bases and J by 0 bases, leaving 16 bases between them. The CDR3 is 16 residues long. As DNA, the CDR3 is TGTGCCAGCAGCAAGCTAGGACAGAAGACTAACTATGGCTACACCTTC. Protein: CASSKLGQKTNYGYTF.

The chain uses TRBV5-4 and TRBJ1-2, with TRBD1 as a possible D gene (6 bases). CDR1 and CDR2 (germline): SGHNT, YYREEE (reference sequence). Trimming pared 10 bases from V and 0 bases from J, leaving 16 bases between. The CDR3 extends over 14 amino acids. CDR3 sequence (DNA): TGTGCCCTGGGAGGGGGACCGACTAACTATGGCTACACCTTC. Encoded protein: CALGGGPTNYGYTF.

The chain uses TRBV30 and TRBJ1-6; D ambiguous. Trimming pared 2 bases from V and 7 bases from J, leaving 6 bases between. Germline V gene data show CDR1 as GTSNPN and CDR2 as SVGIG (reference sequence). CDR3 length equals 12 residues. The CDR3 spells CAWSPGNSPLHF. CDR3 sequence (DNA): TGTGCCTGGAGTCCCGGGAATTCACCCCTCCACTTT. The full variable domain, in which reference TRBV30 and TRBJ1-6 provide the parts outside the CDR3, is SQTIHQWPATLVQPVGSPLSLECTVEGTSNPNLYWYRQAAGRGLQLLFYSVGIGQISSEVPQNLSASRPQDRQFILSSKKLLLSDSGFYLCAWSPGNSPLHFGNGTRLTVT.

V is TRBV19 and J is TRBJ2-7; a weak D match, TRBD2 (7 bases). CDR3 size: 13 residues. CDR1 is LNHDA and CDR2 is SQIVND in the germline V gene (reference sequence). V lost 6 bases, J lost 3 bases, and 12 bases lay in between. CDR3 in DNA: TGTGCCAGTAGGGCGGGGGCTCACTACGAGCAGTACTTC. Translating it yields CASRAGAHYEQYF.

The V and J genes are TRBV11-2 and TRBJ2-1, with 10 positions matching TRBD2. Germline V gene data show CDR1 as SGHAT and CDR2 as FQNNGV. This CDR3 has 14 amino acids. The V gene end was trimmed by 6 bases and the J gene end by 5 bases; junction bases not matched to a gene: 4. The CDR3 DNA sequence: TGTGCCAGCAGGCTAGCGGGGGCACACAATGAGCAGTTCTTC. It translates to CASRLAGAHNEQFF.

The chain links TRBV11-3 to TRBJ2-1, with 8 bases that match TRBD1. CDR3 length: 16 residues. V shed 8 bases and J 4 bases; nucleotides not matched to a gene: 13. Germline CDR1 reads SGHNT; CDR2 reads YENEEA. The DNA of the CDR3 is TGTGCCAGCCGTGAAGCAGGGGGCAGTGGGTACAATGAGCAGTTCTTC. This gives the protein CASREAGGSGYNEQFF.

The rearrangement uses TRBV5-6 and TRBJ2-5, with 7 nucleotides matching TRBD2. The CDR3 contains 14 residues. Germline-derived CDR1 and CDR2 are SGHDT and YYEEEE. J lost 3 bases, V lost 2 bases, and 4 bases had no gene match. CDR3 nucleotides: TGTGCCAGCAGCTTTAGGCGGGGGAAAGAGACCCAGTACTTC. Residues: CASSFRRGKETQYF.

V and J are TRBV18 and TRBJ2-7; 9 nucleotides line up with TRBD1. The CDR3 is 15 residues long. The V and J ends lost 3 bases and 4 bases, in that order; junction bases with no gene match: 7. From germline, CDR1 is KGHSH and CDR2 LQKENI. The CDR3 here is CASSPRTGDVYEQYF. DNA for the CDR3: TGTGCCAGCTCACCGAGGACAGGGGACGTGTACGAGCAGTACTTC.

This clone has just a few counts. The chain is built from TRBV7-9 and TRBJ1-1; TRBD1 is a possible D gene (5 bases). V lost 4 bases and J 5 bases, leaving 20 bases between the germline ends. The CDR3 sequence is 16 residues long. CDR1 is SEHNR, CDR2 FQNEAQ, per germline (reference sequence). CDR3 nucleotides: TGTGCCAGCAGCTCCTCCTTTGCAGGGTTTGAGACTGAAGCTTTCTTT. Protein product: CASSSSFAGFETEAFF.

The chain has TRBV29-1 and TRBJ1-6; 9 bases are shared with TRBD1. Germline V gene lookup returns CDR1 SQVTM and CDR2 ANQGSEA. CDR3 length equals 14 residues. The V segment lost 4 bases and the J segment 9 bases; nucleotides outside the gene matches: 7. The CDR3: CSVATGGDGSPLHF. The CDR3 DNA reads as TGCAGCGTTGCCACAGGGGGCGACGGTTCACCCCTCCACTTT.

This rearrangement joins TRBV5-4 to TRBJ2-2, with TRBD2 identical over 8 bases. Germline values: CDR1 SGHNT, CDR2 YYREEE (reference sequence). There are 17 residues in the CDR3. V dropped 3 bases and J dropped 1; count of bases not matched to a gene: 8. CDR3 sequence (DNA): TGTGCCAGCAGCTCCGCTCGTAGCGGGGTGAACACCGGGGAGCTGTTTTTT. As protein: CASSSARSGVNTGELFF.

This clone was picked up a small number of times. The genes are TRBV5-5 and TRBJ2-7, with a tentative D call TRBD2 (5 bases). The CDR3 length is 13 residues. Germline V gene lookup returns CDR1 SGHKS and CDR2 YYEKEE (reference sequence). V was trimmed by 0 bases and J by 6 bases, leaving 10 bases between them. CDR3 loop: CASSLVAGGEQYF. Here the CDR3 DNA reads TGTGCCAGCAGCTTGGTCGCGGGCGGCGAGCAGTACTTC.

This clone was recorded only once. The chain joins TRBV10-3 to TRBJ1-2; no firm D call. CDR3 length: 12 residues. CDR1 and CDR2 from the germline V gene are ENHRY and SYGVKD. V lost 6 bases to trimming and J lost 2 bases, with 7 bases between them. The DNA of the CDR3 is TGTGCCATCAGCCGGTTAAACTATGGCTACACCTTC. Translating gives CAISRLNYGYTF.

The chain combines TRBV5-6 with TRBJ1-1; 7 nucleotides match TRBD1. Germline V CDR1 and CDR2: SGHDT, YYEEEE. The V and J ends lost 4 bases and 3 bases, in that order; junction bases with no gene match: 3. The length of the CDR3 is 13 residues. The chain's CDR3 is CASSQDRDTEAFF. CDR3 in DNA: TGTGCCAGCAGCCAAGACAGGGACACTGAAGCTTTCTTT. Full variable domain (remainder filled in from reference TRBV5-6 and TRBJ1-1): DAGVTQSPTHLIKTRGQQVTLRCSPKSGHDTVSWYQQALGQGPQFIFQYYEEEERQRGNFPDRFSGHQFPNYSSELNVNALLLGDSALYLCASSQDRDTEAFFGQGTRLTVV.

J is TRBJ2-5 and V is TRBV5-4; TRBD1 might be the D (6 bases). V gave up 4 bases and J gave up 1 base, with 14 bases separating them. The CDR3 consists of 15 residues. CDR1 SGHNT and CDR2 YYREEE come from the germline V gene (reference sequence). The CDR3 reads CASSHGQPIQETQYF. The CDR3 DNA reads as TGTGCCAGCAGCCATGGACAGCCGATCCAAGAGACCCAGTACTTC.

V is TRBV6-1 and J is TRBJ2-5; D uncertain. Trimming took off 3 bases at V and 4 bases at J, with 6 bases between the two ends. CDR1 MNHNS and CDR2 SASEGT come from the germline V gene. This CDR3 contains 12 residues. In DNA, the CDR3 is TGTGCCAGCAGTGACCTCGTAGAGACCCAGTACTTC. Its translation is CASSDLVETQYF.

This clone was recorded a few times. The chain couples TRBV5-4 to TRBJ1-3, with D perhaps TRBD1 (5 bases). Germline assignment: CDR1 SGHNT and CDR2 YYREEE (reference sequence). V was trimmed by 4 bases and J by 1 base, leaving 12 bases between them. This CDR3 contains 15 residues. The CDR3 sequence is CASSTGPTSGNTIYF. In DNA form, the CDR3 reads TGTGCCAGCAGCACAGGACCGACATCTGGAAACACCATATATTTT.

The rearrangement uses TRBV21-1 and TRBJ2-1; the D call of TRBD2 is as the table states it, not checked on the DNA. TRBV21-1 is tagged as a pseudogene. The CDR3 has 20 residues. As DNA, the CDR3 is TGTGCCAGCCTCCTGGGGAGCATCCGGTCTGTGGTAGCAGCCTACAATGAGCAGTTCTTC. Encoded protein: CASLLGSIRSVVAAYNEQFF.

The chain uses TRBV7-2 and TRBJ2-7; 10 bases line up with TRBD1. The CDR3 has 15 amino acids. Germline CDR1 reads SGHTA; CDR2 reads FQGNSA. The junction had 5 bases not matched to a gene; V was cut back by 1 base and J by 5 bases. CDR3 amino acids: CASSLVTGGADEQYF. The CDR3 nucleotides are TGTGCCAGCAGCTTAGTGACAGGGGGCGCGGACGAGCAGTACTTC.